These T cell receptor beta chains were read from a single sample in a study of blood T cell repertoires in COVID-19. The repertoire was sequenced with immunoSEQ multiplex PCR; TCRdb's copy has only in-frame clones and lacks some. The data hold tens of thousands of clones, with about four fifths observed a single time. The sequenced material came from peripheral blood. These receptors all come from a man aged 70 or older with acute or convalescent COVID-19. CDR3s include the opening cysteine and the closing phenylalanine or tryptophan. A D gene is named only where the DNA matches it firmly. Not all rows give a size; the values are once, few, many and, for expanded clones, a class.

J	V	size	D	DNA	CDR3
TRBJ2-2	TRBV3-1/TRBV3-2	-	TRBD1	TGTGCCAGCAGCCAACGGACAGGGGCGGCCGGGGAGCTGTTTTTT	CASSQRTGAAGELFF
TRBJ1-1	TRBV6-5	-	-	TGTGCCAGCAGTAAGGCGGGGGACACTGAAGCTTTCTTT	CASSKAGDTEAFF
TRBJ2-2	TRBV29-1	-	TRBD2	TGCAGCGTCCGTAGCGGGAGGGAAGGCACCGGGGAGCTGTTTTTT	CSVRSGREGTGELFF
TRBJ1-2	TRBV11-2	-	-	TGTGCCAGCAGCCGTGCCGGTGGAGACTATGGCTACACCTTC	CASSRAGGDYGYTF
TRBJ1-3	TRBV7-8	once	-	TGTGCCAGCAGCTTATTCACAGGGTCTGGAAACACCATATATTTT	CASSLFTGSGNTIYF
TRBJ2-1	TRBV6-2/TRBV6-3	-	-	TGTGCCAGCAGTTACTACGAGCGTGAGCAGTTCTTC	CASSYYEREQFF
TRBJ1-2	TRBV29-1	-	TRBD1	TGCAGCGGAGCGACAGGGATGGACTATGGCTACACCTTC	CSGATGMDYGYTF
TRBJ1-2	TRBV19	-	-	TGTGCCAGTAGCTCCAGGATCTCTGGCTACACCTTC	CASSSRISGYTF
TRBJ1-1	TRBV5-1	-	TRBD1	TGCGCCAGCAGCTTGTTGGGACAGGGTGCGACTGAAGCTTTCTTT	CASSLLGQGATEAFF
TRBJ1-1	TRBV28	-	-	TGTGCCAGCAGTTTATGGGTCGGACAGAAGAACACTGAAGCTTTCTTT	CASSLWVGQKNTEAFF
TRBJ2-1	TRBV5-1	-	-	TGCGCCAGCAGCGAATTATCGAGCTCCTACAATGAGCAGTTCTTC	CASSELSSSYNEQFF
TRBJ2-2	TRBV4-2	-	TRBD2	TGTGCCAGCAGCCAAGAGCCCGGGAGGGCCCAACCCGGGGAGCTGTTTTTT	CASSQEPGRAQPGELFF
TRBJ1-2	TRBV19	-	-	TGTGCCAGTCAAAGAGGTGACTATGGCTACACCTTC	CASQRGDYGYTF
TRBJ1-1	TRBV29-1	-	-	TGCAGCGTCAACAGGAATCCCACTGAAGCTTTCTTT	CSVNRNPTEAFF
TRBJ2-7	TRBV5-1	few	-	TGCGCCAGCAGCACAGACAGTCCTATCTACGAGCAGTACTTC	CASSTDSPIYEQYF